This TCR beta chain was captured by sequencing in a study of cytomegalovirus exposure and HLA in healthy donors (dated by TCRdb to the late 2010s). With regard to the full study: An earlier analysis of several hundred of the donors reported approximately 290 Gb of sequence data and 117 million unique TCR beta sequences from 150 million to 200 million T cells. An early release that covered some 640 HLA-typed donors contained approximately 300 gigabases of sequencing data and tens of millions of unique TCR sequences. The genetic ancestry cluster associated with self-reported Caucasian donors included 80% to 90% of the approximately 410 genotyped donors. The study aimed to test whether cataloging public T cell receptors could reveal signatures of past pathogen exposure. The study used immunosequencing to profile the T cell repertoires of 666 subjects and linked those repertoires to cytomegalovirus serostatus. Besides the first cohort of around 670 subjects, a separate validation cohort made up of 95 to 150 different subjects was used. High-throughput TCR immunosequencing, statistical association of individual TCRs with disease status, and machine learning were combined to predict cytomegalovirus infection status. In a later analysis, previously published TCR beta repertoires from about 670 donors were re-analyzed and high-resolution HLA genotyping was added so that TCR occurrence patterns could be studied. Rather than drawing on any new phenotypic data, the later analysis identified candidate immune exposures from TCR beta sequences and the way those sequences occurred across donors. An earlier analysis of several hundred of the donors applied high-throughput TCR beta sequencing to assess whether each TCR beta V gene segment acted as functional or pseudogenic. Donor age, sex, ethnicity and CMV serostatus were collected together with the repertoire data. A later genetic analysis used genome-wide SNP genotypes for about 65% of the 666 donors, treating that subset as a discovery cohort. All discovery cohort repertoires had been generated using a single sequencing platform. HLA typing covered class I and class II loci at four-digit resolution. Typing coverage differed by locus: A, B, C, DRB1 and DQB1 were typed in roughly 629-640 donors, DQA1 in around 500, DPA1 in nearly 610, and DPB1 in around 490. Because of strong linkage in the cohort, five DR-DQ haplotypes were treated as single units for association and clustering. Among roughly 370 genotyped donors of the cohort, an average of about 240,000 unique TCR beta nucleotide sequences were sequenced per donor, 15% to 20% of them non-productive.

The cohort consisted of some 670 healthy bone marrow donors. At the time of sampling, every cohort member was nominally healthy, though immune exposures that went unrecorded were likely present. The donor was CMV seronegative and belonged to the group of 320 or so seronegative cohort members. Each donor provided a peripheral blood sample, and peripheral blood mononuclear cells were used for TCR beta sequencing. The Qiagen DNeasy Blood Extraction Kit was used to extract genomic DNA from the blood cell samples. Library preparation used the immunoSEQ multiplex PCR assay. A mixture of 60 forward primers for TCR Vbeta segments and 13 reverse primers for TCR Jbeta segments was used in the multiplex PCR. Amplification of the CDR3 region of rearranged TCR beta genes was performed with a multiplex PCR assay on genomic DNA. The amplified TCR beta libraries were sequenced on the Illumina HiSeq System as 87-base-pair reads. From the authors' description of their analysis: A later analysis tallied 75 million to 95 million unique TCR beta chains across the 640 or so repertoires, and around 12 million of those chains were shared by two or more donors. Raw reads were error-corrected and collapsed into unique sequences with a nearest-neighbor algorithm that merged closely related sequences to remove PCR and sequencing errors. V, D and J gene segments were assigned by aligning CDR3 sequences to IMGT reference sequences. Each retained sequence needed at least a six-nucleotide match to both a V gene segment and a J gene segment. A rearrangement was called productive if the CDR3 had no stop codons and remained in frame with V and J, and every other rearrangement was called non-productive. CDR3 was defined according to IMGT convention as the region running from the second conserved V-encoded cysteine to the conserved J-encoded phenylalanine. The earlier analysis of 587 of the donors excluded sequences that lacked an unambiguous match to a single V gene segment. In an earlier analysis of approximately 560 of the donors, a V segment was called functional when productive rearrangements were above 56.7%, and segregating when the standard deviation between donors exceeded 5%. A statistical classification framework was built to diagnose cytomegalovirus status from the catalog of TCR beta chain sequences. In a later analysis, TCR nucleotide sequences were compared against IMGT/GENE-DB human TR gene sequences so that V and J genes could be assigned. The TCRdist pipeline was used in a later analysis to assign CDR3 sequences and most-parsimonious VDJ recombination scenarios. In a later analysis, each TCR beta chain was defined by its CDR3 amino acid sequence together with its V-gene family, and reads without a unique V-gene family were excluded. In a later analysis, around 650 highly shared, low-generation-probability nucleotide sequences were removed to address suspected cross-contamination and a sequencing artifact. For each public chain, a later analysis derived a clonal expansion index from normalized ranks of inferred template counts within each repertoire. In a later analysis, generation probabilities were computed with a VDJ recombination model fitted to out-of-frame rearrangements, and the resulting probabilities were checked against IGoR. Hypergeometric tests were used in a later analysis to score TCR-TCR, TCR-HLA and TCR-CMV co-occurrence, with a repertoire-size bias correction applied to the TCR pairs. In a later analysis, false discovery rates were estimated by permuting HLA or CMV assignments 20 times. A later analysis grouped co-occurring TCRs with DBSCAN, adding TCRdist sequence similarity when clustering within HLA-allele-positive subsets. Co-occurrence clustering excluded repertoires with fewer than 30,000 or more than 120,000 public chains, plus five with anomalous nucleotide sharing. TCRdb mirrors the immuneACCESS table, restricted to in-frame sequences. Some clones are absent from its copies; in checked studies, under half trace to an unresolved V gene, and the reason for the others is unknown. V, J and clone size reflect that table, while D and trimming were determined from the DNA. Across this sample there are more than 85,000 clones, with around 78% seen only once. The top ten clonotypes cover 2.5% to 3% of the sample.

The CDR3 sequence holds 15 residues, the cysteine and phenylalanine included. Solely the CDR3 DNA is kept, with 45 bases framed from the first base. The germline V gene gives CDR1 as SGHDT and CDR2 as YYEEEE. The trim is 1 base for V and 5 bases for J, with a gap of 15 bases between the germline ends. A remark on this clone: Its antigen is not yet known. No much larger clone exists at a distance of one base, and base qualities are not known.

Overall study outcomes, separate from this receptor: The authors suggested that the approach could potentially be generalized to other disease states and immunological phenotypes. The study gave a list of some 150 TCR beta chains associated with cytomegalovirus. Because HLA typing was missing for some donors at each locus, association tests included only the typed subset. A few of the identified cytomegalovirus-associated TCR beta chains were confirmed in vitro to be specific for cytomegalovirus antigens. Most TCR sequences were seen in very few donors, while some public TCRs were found in many individuals. Presence/absence analyses assumed roughly uniform sequencing depth across donors, an assumption that may not hold. Because counts were too low, some 16 rarely observed V segments, including chromosome 9 orphons, were excluded from the earlier analysis of a few hundred of the donors. A further reported finding was that TCR beta sequences accurately predicted the HLA-A and HLA-B alleles for most subjects in the first cohort. A later analysis found that most CMV-associated TCR beta chains appeared HLA-restricted, with HLA associations seemingly driven largely by CMV exposure. A later analysis found that TCR association rates varied across HLA loci, with DRB1 alleles showing the most associated TCRs and HLA-C alleles the fewest. In a later analysis, HLA-associated TCR beta chains were found to be more clonally expanded and to have lower generation probabilities than equally common non-associated chains. According to a later genetic analysis, donors in an Asian-associated ancestry cluster had fewer N-insertions in productive TCRs than the approximately 650-donor mean. The classifier was reported to diagnose cytomegalovirus status with high specificity and sensitivity in both the original and validation cohorts. CMV serostatus was the only immune exposure information available for the cohort. At a false discovery rate of 0.05, a later analysis linked 16,951 TCR beta sequences to specific HLA alleles. Assigning TCR associations to individual alleles was difficult when HLA alleles, especially DR and DQ, strongly co-occurred. Only TCR beta chains were sequenced in this cohort, and the absence of alpha or paired-chain data limited detectable features. In a later analysis, several top co-occurrence clusters were reported to appear linked to parvovirus B19, influenza, CMV and Epstein-Barr virus. An association between a missense DCLRE1C variant and V-gene and J-gene trimming of TCR beta chains was found in a later genetic analysis and replicated in an independent cohort. The sequencing pipeline was judged likely to have produced a cluster of highly shared sequence variants as a technical artifact. Some IMGT-functional V segments, including TRBV6-2 and TRBV6-3, could not be distinguished by the 87-base-pair reads and were therefore excluded. Broadly in line with IMGT annotations, most TCR beta V segments showed up in productive rearrangements about 87% or about 30% of the time in an earlier analysis of several hundred of the donors. Correlated functional status among segregating V segments might reflect linkage disequilibrium, but an unknown experimental factor could not be ruled out.

The V and J segments used are TRBV5-6 and TRBJ1-2, with the D gene too uncertain to name. Material for sequencing was PBMCs. The clonotype originates from a man aged 35 to 55 in good health and CMV-seronegative. The CDR3 sequence is CASSLYPDMDYGYTF. In nucleotide form, the sequence is TGTGCCAGCAGCTTGTATCCCGACATGGATTATGGCTACACCTTC.